This T cell receptor beta chain was found in a study of OX40 agonist ivuxolimab in advanced cancers. Study as a whole: Ivuxolimab doses were 0.01, 0.1, 0.3, 1.5, 3 or 10 mg/kg every 2 weeks.

Overall study results and limits: Compared with CD4+, CD8+ T cells on average had more expanded clones.

With regard to this clone: Its specificity is unknown.

V shed 4 bases and J shed 8 bases, with 17 bases lying between them. The CDR3 loop spans 14 amino acids. Looked up from germline, CDR1 is MGHDK and CDR2 is SYGVNS. Clones were read by immunoSEQ multiplex PCR, and TCRdb kept only the in-frame ones, dropping some. The table lists 37,000 or so clones, 74% of them singletons. The sequenced sample was CD4+ or CD8+ T cells sorted from blood, obtained in a trial of the OX40 agonist ivuxolimab. The TCR originated in an adult with an advanced solid tumor such as melanoma, head and neck, liver or kidney cancer. The V and J genes are TRBV25-1 and TRBJ1-2; D is perhaps TRBD1 (6 bases). The CDR3 DNA is TGTGCCAGCAGTGCTACATTAGGACAGCCGGGCTACACCTTC. Translating gives CASSATLGQPGYTF.